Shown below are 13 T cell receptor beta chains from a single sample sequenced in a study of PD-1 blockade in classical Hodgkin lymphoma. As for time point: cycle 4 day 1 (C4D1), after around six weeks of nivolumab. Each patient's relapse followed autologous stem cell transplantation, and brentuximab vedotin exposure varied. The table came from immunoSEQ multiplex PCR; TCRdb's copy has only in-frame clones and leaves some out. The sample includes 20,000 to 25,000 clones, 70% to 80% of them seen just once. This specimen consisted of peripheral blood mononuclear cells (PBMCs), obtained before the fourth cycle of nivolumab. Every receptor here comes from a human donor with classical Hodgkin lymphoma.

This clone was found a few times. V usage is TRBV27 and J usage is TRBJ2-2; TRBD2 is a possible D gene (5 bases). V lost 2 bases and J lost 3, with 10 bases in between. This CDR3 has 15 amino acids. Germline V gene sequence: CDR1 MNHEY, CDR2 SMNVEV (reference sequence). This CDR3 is CASSLIAGDTGELFF. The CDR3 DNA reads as TGTGCCAGCAGTTTAATCGCCGGGGACACCGGGGAGCTGTTTTTT.

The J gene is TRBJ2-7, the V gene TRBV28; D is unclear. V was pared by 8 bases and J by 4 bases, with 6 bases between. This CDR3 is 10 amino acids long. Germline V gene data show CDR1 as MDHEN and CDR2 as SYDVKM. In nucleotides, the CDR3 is TGTGCCAGCGGTGAATACGAGCAGTACTTC. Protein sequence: CASGEYEQYF.

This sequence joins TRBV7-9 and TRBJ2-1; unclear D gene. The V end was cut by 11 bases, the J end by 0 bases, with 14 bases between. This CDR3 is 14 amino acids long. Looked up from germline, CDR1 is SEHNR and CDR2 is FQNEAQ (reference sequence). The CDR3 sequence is CASGALSSYNEQFF. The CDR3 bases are TGTGCCTCCGGAGCGCTTAGCTCCTACAATGAGCAGTTCTTC. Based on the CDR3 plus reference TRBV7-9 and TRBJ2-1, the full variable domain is DTGVSQNPRHKITKRGQNVTFRCDPISEHNRLYWYRQTLGQGPEFLTYFQNEAQLEKSRLLSDRFSAERPKGSFSTLEIQRTEQGDSAMYLCASGALSSYNEQFFGPGTRLTVL.

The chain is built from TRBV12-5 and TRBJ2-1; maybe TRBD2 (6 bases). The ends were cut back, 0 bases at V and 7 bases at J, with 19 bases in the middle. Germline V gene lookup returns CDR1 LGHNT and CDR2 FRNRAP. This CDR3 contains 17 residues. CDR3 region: CASGLVPAPSEDNEQFF. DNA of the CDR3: TGTGCTAGTGGTTTGGTACCTGCCCCTAGCGAAGATAATGAGCAGTTCTTC.

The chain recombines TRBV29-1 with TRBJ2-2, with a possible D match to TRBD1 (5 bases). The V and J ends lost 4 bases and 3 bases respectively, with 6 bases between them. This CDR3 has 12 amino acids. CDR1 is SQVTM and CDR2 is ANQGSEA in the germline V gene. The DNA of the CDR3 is TGCAGCGTTGGCAGGGACACCGGGGAGCTGTTTTTT. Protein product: CSVGRDTGELFF.

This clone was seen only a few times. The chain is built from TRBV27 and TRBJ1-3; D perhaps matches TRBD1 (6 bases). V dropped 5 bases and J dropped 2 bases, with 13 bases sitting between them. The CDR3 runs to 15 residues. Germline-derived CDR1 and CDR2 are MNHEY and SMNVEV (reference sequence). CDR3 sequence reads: CASSIRGGPGNTIYF. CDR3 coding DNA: TGTGCCAGCAGTATCCGAGGGGGACCTGGAAACACCATATATTTT.

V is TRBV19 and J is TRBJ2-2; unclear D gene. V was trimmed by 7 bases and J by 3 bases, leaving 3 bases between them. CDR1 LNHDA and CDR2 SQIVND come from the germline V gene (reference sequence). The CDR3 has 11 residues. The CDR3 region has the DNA TGTGCCAGTACAGACACCGGGGAGCTGTTTTTT. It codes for CASTDTGELFF.

CDR3 region: CASSPRTSGRASETQYF. The CDR3 DNA reads TGTGCCAGCTCACCAAGGACTAGCGGGAGGGCCTCCGAGACCCAGTACTTC. The chain combines TRBV18 with TRBJ2-5, with 15 bases matching TRBD2. There are 17 residues in the CDR3. V was pared by 2 bases and J by 5 bases, with 6 bases of the junction left unmatched. Germline assignment: CDR1 KGHSH and CDR2 LQKENI.

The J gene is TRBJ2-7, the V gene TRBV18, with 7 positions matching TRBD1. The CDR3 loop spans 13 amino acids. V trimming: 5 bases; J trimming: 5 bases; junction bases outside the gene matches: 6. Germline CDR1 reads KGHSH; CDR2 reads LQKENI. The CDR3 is CASSSSTGDEQYF. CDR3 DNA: TGTGCCAGCTCATCATCTACAGGGGACGAGCAGTACTTC.

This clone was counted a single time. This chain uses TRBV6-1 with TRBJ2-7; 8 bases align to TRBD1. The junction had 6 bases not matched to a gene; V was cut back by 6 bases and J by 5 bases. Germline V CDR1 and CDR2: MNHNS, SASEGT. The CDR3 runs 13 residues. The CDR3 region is CASSWTGRHEQYF. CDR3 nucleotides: TGTGCCAGCAGCTGGACAGGGCGGCACGAGCAGTACTTC.

CDR3 bases: TGCGCCAGCAGCTTGGGGCAGGGGGACAAAAACATTCAGTACTTC. Encoded protein: CASSLGQGDKNIQYF. This chain uses TRBV5-1 with TRBJ2-4, with 7 nucleotides matching TRBD1. Germline V lookup: CDR1 SGHRS, CDR2 YFSETQ. V trimming: 0 bases; J trimming: 3 bases; junction bases outside the gene matches: 3. The CDR3 loop spans 15 amino acids.

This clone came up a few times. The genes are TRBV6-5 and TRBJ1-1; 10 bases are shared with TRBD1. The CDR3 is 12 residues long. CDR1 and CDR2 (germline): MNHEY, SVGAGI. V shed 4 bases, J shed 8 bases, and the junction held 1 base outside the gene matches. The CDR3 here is CASSWDRGEAFF. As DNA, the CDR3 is TGTGCCAGCAGTTGGGACAGGGGAGAAGCTTTCTTT.

The CDR3 nucleotides read TGTGCCAGCAGTGAGAGCGGGGGTACCTACAATGAGCAGTTCTTC. It specifies CASSESGGTYNEQFF. The V gene is TRBV2, the J gene TRBJ2-1, with TRBD2 identical over 8 bases. Losses at the gene ends were 3 bases for V and 2 bases for J; bases not matched to a gene: 3. Germline lookup yields CDR1 SNHLY and CDR2 FYNNEI. This CDR3 region has 15 residues.